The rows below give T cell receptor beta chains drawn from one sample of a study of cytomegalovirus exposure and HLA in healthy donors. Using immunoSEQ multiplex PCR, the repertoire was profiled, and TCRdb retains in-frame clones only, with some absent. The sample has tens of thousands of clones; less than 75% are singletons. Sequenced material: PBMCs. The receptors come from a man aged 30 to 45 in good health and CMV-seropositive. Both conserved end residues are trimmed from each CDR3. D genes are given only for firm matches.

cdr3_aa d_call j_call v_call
ASSLRAGANYEQY NA TRBJ2-7 TRBV27
ASIIRRRGTYEQY NA TRBJ2-7 TRBV10-1
ASSLKIGQVNTDTQY NA TRBJ2-3 TRBV7-9
ASSQRDRGRRDEQY TRBD1 TRBJ2-7 TRBV4-1
ASSPRGTAQETQY TRBD1 TRBJ2-5 TRBV11-3
ASSLEAGARRDEQY TRBD2 TRBJ2-7 TRBV5-1
ASTRDTLYEQY NA TRBJ2-7 TRBV28
ASSLLAGGTDTQY TRBD2 TRBJ2-3 TRBV5-1
SVQTQGHSSYEQY NA TRBJ2-7 TRBV29-1
ASSLGHRASYGYT NA TRBJ1-2 TRBV28
ASSFGHLNVNTEAF NA TRBJ1-1 TRBV5-5
ASSLDGANEKLF NA TRBJ1-4 TRBV7-9
ASSHPRESTEAF NA TRBJ1-1 TRBV7-6
ASSLRGAGEQY TRBD2 TRBJ2-7 TRBV11-1
TSSLRLWGEVKNIQY NA TRBJ2-4 TRBV1
ASSLGAGGPYEQY TRBD1 NA TRBV5-4
ASSPLAGGPADTQY TRBD2 TRBJ2-3 TRBV7-8
ASSGHRDTRETQY NA TRBJ2-5 TRBV27
ASSDPGVINSGEQF NA TRBJ2-1 TRBV25-1
ASSLASTDTQY NA TRBJ2-3 TRBV5-8
ASSPGLADDEAYEQY TRBD2 TRBJ2-7 TRBV5-1
ASARQQETQY NA TRBJ2-5 TRBV5-4
ASTGENYGYT NA TRBJ1-2 TRBV19
ASTRVQNTGELF NA TRBJ2-2 TRBV2
ASSPLSSGVYNEQF TRBD2 TRBJ2-1 TRBV7-2
ASSRGESSNQPQH NA TRBJ1-5 TRBV28
ASSYDPRGTQETQY NA TRBJ2-5 TRBV6-5
ASSVLGQGLGGYT TRBD1 TRBJ1-2 TRBV9
ASSQATLRHDEKLF NA TRBJ1-4 TRBV4-2
ASILDRIGEQY TRBD1 TRBJ2-7 TRBV23-1
ASSRRGASPYEQY NA TRBJ2-7 TRBV27
ATSRGQDRGPNQPQH TRBD1 TRBJ1-5 TRBV15
ASSPGGRGRGYT TRBD1 TRBJ1-2 TRBV5-4
ASSGQDRAETQY TRBD1 TRBJ2-5 TRBV2
ASSLEGHVAGAGYT NA TRBJ1-2 TRBV5-1
ASSPVGDQETQY NA TRBJ2-5 TRBV27
ATSRKGTGGNLAEAF TRBD1 TRBJ1-1 TRBV15
ASYSANGYT NA TRBJ1-2 TRBV9
ASSLTSGRTDTQY TRBD2 TRBJ2-3 TRBV18
ASSGGQGPDTQY TRBD1 TRBJ2-3 TRBV5-4
ASRGAGVVDTEAF NA TRBJ1-1 TRBV6-4
ASSLPSAGTQH NA TRBJ1-5 TRBV5-5
ASSPPGGRNTEAF NA TRBJ1-1 TRBV7-9
ASSEQVMNSPLH NA TRBJ1-6 TRBV19
ASSLITGTGRKETQY TRBD1 TRBJ2-5 TRBV11-1
ASSTTSGRAAPYEQY TRBD2 TRBJ2-7 TRBV7-6
AWKLQGNGNTIY TRBD1 TRBJ1-3 TRBV30
AWSETGLYNEQF NA TRBJ2-1 TRBV30
ASSLDGTVNTEAF TRBD1 TRBJ1-1 TRBV11-1
ASSPIERENRETQY TRBD2 TRBJ2-5 TRBV4-2
ASSARKNYPGQAGTEAF TRBD1 TRBJ1-1 TRBV6-1
ASSFEGRYT NA TRBJ1-2 TRBV5-1
ASSDSLDTEAF NA TRBJ1-1 TRBV2
ASSQGATGSGANVLT TRBD1 TRBJ2-6 TRBV4-1
ASSLGGAGYYEQY TRBD2 TRBJ2-7 TRBV27
ASSEGTSWGFGTQY TRBD2 TRBJ2-5 TRBV25-1
ASSYAGELF NA TRBJ2-2 TRBV27
ASSEGPGIGEQY NA TRBJ2-7 TRBV7-2
SVADRGYEQY NA TRBJ2-7 TRBV29-1
ASSLLGYKANEQF NA TRBJ2-1 TRBV7-9